The 32 T cell receptor beta chains listed next were all sequenced from one sample in a study of T cells in Graves' hyperthyroidism and ophthalmopathy. Amplification yielded TCR beta CDR3 regions, with RNA transcripts as the source. The HTBI primer set drove a first-round RT-PCR of the TCR CDR3. TCRdb independently ran MiXCR on the multiplex PCR reads; one entry per CDR3 protein. The sample carries under 350,000 distinct CDR3 sequences, 15% to 20% recorded once. Input material: blood. These TCRs come from a woman aged 45-60 years with Graves' hyperthyroidism.

This clonotype was recorded a few times. The CDR3 DNA is TGTGCCAGTAGATCAGAAGCGGGACTGGGCGATGAGCAGTTCTTC. This gives the protein CASRSEAGLGDEQFF. The chain recombines TRBV19 with TRBJ2-1, with TRBD2 matching 7 bases. V gave up 6 bases and J gave up 8 bases; unmatched junction bases: 13. Germline V gene lookup returns CDR1 LNHDA and CDR2 SQIVND (reference sequence). There are 15 residues in the CDR3.

This clonotype was counted many times. The chain combines TRBV6-1 with TRBJ1-1, with TRBD1 as a possible D gene (5 bases). The CDR3 runs 13 residues. V was trimmed by 6 bases and J by 4 bases, leaving 12 bases between them. Germline V gene sequence: CDR1 MNHNS, CDR2 SASEGT. This CDR3 reads CASSRGVGTEAFF. The CDR3 bases are TGTGCCAGCAGCCGAGGGGTGGGCACTGAAGCTTTCTTT.

The V gene is TRBV5-1, the J gene TRBJ1-2; 7 bases agree with TRBD1. The CDR3 is 13 amino acids. The J segment lost 5 bases and the V segment lost 4 bases, leaving 5 bases of the junction unmatched. The germline V gene encodes CDR1 SGHRS and CDR2 YFSETQ. The CDR3 coding sequence is TGCGCCAGCAGCCTTACAGGGGAGTATGGCTACACCTTC. Its protein product is CASSLTGEYGYTF.

V is TRBV5-1 and J is TRBJ2-7, with TRBD2 matching over 8 bases. J gave up 5 bases and V 0 bases, and 7 bases lay outside the gene matches. CDR1 is SGHRS, CDR2 YFSETQ, per germline. The CDR3 is 15 amino acids. The CDR3 sequence: CASSLAGTSTHEQYF. The DNA for the CDR3 is TGCGCCAGCAGCTTGGCCGGGACTAGTACCCACGAGCAGTACTTC.

This clonotype was detected ten times or more. This rearrangement joins TRBV5-1 to TRBJ2-1; 10 bases fit TRBD1. Germline assignment: CDR1 SGHRS and CDR2 YFSETQ. J gave up 9 bases and V 4 bases, and 10 bases lay outside the gene matches. This CDR3 is 15 amino acids long. CDR3: CASSAPGTGDVEQFF. The DNA for the CDR3 is TGCGCCAGCAGCGCACCCGGGACAGGGGACGTTGAGCAGTTCTTC.

The chain couples TRBV20-1 to TRBJ2-7, with TRBD2 matching over 10 bases. J was trimmed by 6 bases and V by 4 bases; bases with no gene match: 9. The CDR3 has 14 amino acids. Germline-derived CDR1 and CDR2 are DFQATT and SNEGSKA (reference sequence). The CDR3 protein is CSATATSGNFEQYF. CDR3 coding DNA: TGCAGTGCTACCGCTACTAGCGGGAATTTCGAGCAGTACTTC.

This clonotype was recorded many times. The chain has TRBV7-2 and TRBJ2-3; D is ambiguous. CDR1 and CDR2 from the germline V gene are SGHTA and FQGNSA. Trimming shortened V by 1 base and J by 6 bases, and 11 bases separated the two germline ends. The CDR3 runs 14 residues. CDR3 bases: TGTGCCAGCAGCTTAGGGGTTCATTTGGATACGCAGTATTTT. It encodes CASSLGVHLDTQYF.

This clonotype was seen ten or more times. CDR3 amino acids: CASSSQMGLLRYEQYF. For the CDR3, the DNA is TGTGCCAGCAGCTCCCAGATGGGACTCCTCCGGTACGAGCAGTACTTC. The V and J genes are TRBV3-1 and TRBJ2-7; D perhaps matches TRBD2 (6 bases). The CDR3 loop spans 16 amino acids. CDR1 is LGHDT, CDR2 YNNKEL, per germline (reference sequence). V gave up 5 bases and J gave up 4 bases, with 21 bases separating them.

The chain uses TRBV6-1 and TRBJ2-7; the match to TRBD2 covers 10 bases. The CDR3 totals 16 residues. Trimming at V came to 5 bases and at J to 2 bases, leaving 9 bases not matched to a gene. From germline, CDR1 is MNHNS and CDR2 SASEGT. The CDR3 sequence is CASSSVAGGSAYEQYF. CDR3 nucleotide sequence: TGTGCCAGCAGTTCCGTAGCGGGAGGTTCCGCCTACGAGCAGTACTTC.

This clonotype was recorded at least ten times. The chain joins TRBV10-1 to TRBJ2-3, with TRBD1 matching 7 bases. Per the germline V gene, CDR1 is WNHNN and CDR2 is SYGVQD (reference sequence). The CDR3 length is 15 residues. V dropped 3 bases and J dropped 0; count of bases not matched to a gene: 3. The CDR3 here is CASSDRDSSTDTQYF. CDR3 DNA: TGCGCCAGCAGTGACCGGGACAGTAGCACAGATACGCAGTATTTT.

The chain joins TRBV7-9 to TRBJ1-2, with D maybe TRBD1 (5 bases). The CDR3 runs 15 residues. The germline gives CDR1 SEHNR, CDR2 FQNEAQ (reference sequence). V gave up 3 bases and J gave up 8 bases, with 19 bases separating them. The CDR3 spells CASSFTGTYDGGYTF. CDR3 bases: TGTGCCAGCAGCTTCACCGGGACCTACGACGGCGGCTACACCTTC.

This clonotype was seen ten or more times. The V and J genes are TRBV12-3 or TRBV12-4 and TRBJ1-5; D gene unclear. The CDR3 spans 12 residues. V gave up 5 bases and J gave up 3 bases, with 5 bases separating them. This CDR3 is CASSGINQPQHF. The CDR3 nucleotides are TGTGCCAGCAGTGGGATCAATCAGCCCCAGCATTTT.

This clonotype was counted only a few times. The V call is TRBV28, the J call TRBJ2-3; 10 nucleotides line up with TRBD2. Germline CDR1 reads MDHEN; CDR2 reads SYDVKM. V shed 6 bases and J 0 bases; nucleotides not matched to a gene: 6. There are 16 residues in the CDR3. DNA for the CDR3: TGTGCCAGCAGCTCTTCTAGCGGGGGTAGCACAGATACGCAGTATTTT. As protein: CASSSSSGGSTDTQYF.

This sequence joins TRBV5-1 and TRBJ1-5; D is unclear. The V end lost 2 bases, the J end lost 0 bases, and 15 bases lay between the germline ends. The CDR3 is 17 residues long. Germline CDR1 and CDR2: SGHRS and YFSETQ. Here the CDR3 reads CASSFRALDHSNQPQHF. DNA of the CDR3: TGCGCCAGCAGCTTCCGAGCGTTGGACCATAGCAATCAGCCCCAGCATTTT.

The chain employs TRBV12-3 or TRBV12-4 and TRBJ2-3; TRBD2 might be the D (5 bases). This CDR3 is built from 14 residues. V was trimmed by 6 bases and J by 3 bases, leaving 13 bases between them. The CDR3 region has the DNA TGTGCCAGCAGCTGGGAGCGGTCGACAGATACGCAGTATTTT. Its protein is CASSWERSTDTQYF.

Only a few counts were recorded for this clonotype. The chain combines TRBV2 with TRBJ2-2; D perhaps matches TRBD2 (6 bases). The V gene lost 8 bases and the J gene lost 9 bases, with 10 bases spanning the gap. The germline V gene encodes CDR1 SNHLY and CDR2 FYNNEI. CDR3 length: 11 amino acids. The CDR3 loop is CASGGGRELFF. The CDR3 nucleotides are TGTGCCAGCGGGGGAGGCAGGGAGCTGTTTTTT.

The V and J genes are TRBV30 and TRBJ1-2; TRBD1 might be the D (5 bases). The CDR3 is 13 amino acids. V was trimmed by 1 base and J by 0 bases, leaving 6 bases between them. Germline V gives CDR1 GTSNPN, CDR2 SVGIG (reference sequence). The CDR3: CAWSAGANYGYTF. CDR3 coding DNA: TGTGCCTGGAGTGCGGGGGCTAACTATGGCTACACCTTC. Together with reference TRBV30 and TRBJ1-2, the CDR3 gives the full variable domain: SQTIHQWPATLVQPVGSPLSLECTVEGTSNPNLYWYRQAAGRGLQLLFYSVGIGQISSEVPQNLSASRPQDRQFILSSKKLLLSDSGFYLCAWSAGANYGYTFGSGTRLTVV.

This clonotype was recorded many times. The gene calls are TRBV2 and TRBJ2-4, with 7 positions matching TRBD1. This CDR3 contains 14 residues. Germline lookup yields CDR1 SNHLY and CDR2 FYNNEI. With V trimmed by 5 bases and J by 6 bases, 7 bases remained unmatched. Here the CDR3 DNA reads TGTGCCAGCAGTCAACAGGGGACGCGAAACATTCAGTACTTC. Protein: CASSQQGTRNIQYF.

The gene calls are TRBV11-2 and TRBJ2-3; the D is unclear. V was cut by 1 base and J by 2 bases, with 7 bases left in between. This CDR3 spans 14 amino acids. Germline assignment: CDR1 SGHAT and CDR2 FQNNGV. The CDR3 loop reads CASSLVALTDTQYF. The CDR3 DNA reads as TGTGCCAGCAGCTTAGTGGCCCTCACAGATACGCAGTATTTT.

To note about this clonotype: A clone one base away is much larger, so this may be a read error. The chain recombines TRBV29-1 with TRBJ2-3; 8 bases align to TRBD2. Trimming at V came to 4 bases and at J to 4 bases, leaving 10 bases not matched to a gene. The CDR3 has 15 residues. Germline CDR1 reads SQVTM; CDR2 reads ANQGSEA. CDR3 DNA sequence: TGCAGCGTTGCCGTAGCGGGGAGTATACCAGATACGCAGTATTTT. It yields the protein CSVAVAGSIPDTQYF.

This clonotype was seen repeatedly, ten times or more. Here the CDR3 reads CASSHAGQPQHF. CDR3 nucleotides: TGTGCCAGCAGCCATGCGGGCCAGCCCCAGCATTTT. The chain has TRBV7-2 and TRBJ1-5; D not resolved. The length of the CDR3 is 12 residues. V dropped 5 bases and J dropped 7 bases, with 9 bases sitting between them. In germline, CDR1 is SGHTA, CDR2 FQGNSA.

This clonotype was counted a few times. The chain has TRBV13 and TRBJ1-2, with 10 bases lining up with TRBD1. CDR3 size: 15 residues. The junction had 9 bases not matched to a gene; V was cut back by 5 bases and J by 6 bases. Germline V CDR1 and CDR2: PRHDT, FYEKMQ (reference sequence). The CDR3 here is CASSIRGQGEDGYTF. In nucleotides, the CDR3 is TGTGCCAGCAGCATAAGAGGACAGGGGGAAGATGGCTACACCTTC.

This clonotype was counted between two and nine times. The J gene is TRBJ1-1, the V gene TRBV28; D might be TRBD1 (6 bases). V was clipped by 6 bases and J by 11 bases, with 16 bases between them. Germline lookup yields CDR1 MDHEN and CDR2 SYDVKM. The length of the CDR3 is 12 residues. In nucleotides, the CDR3 is TGTGCCAGCAGCGAAAGGACAGCGGAGGCTTTCTTT. Protein product: CASSERTAEAFF.

The V gene is TRBV7-8, the J gene TRBJ1-1; D gene unclear. The germline V gene has CDR1 SGHVS and CDR2 FQNEAQ. The CDR3 extends over 11 amino acids. The V end was cut by 5 bases, the J end by 10 bases, with 11 bases between. CDR3 DNA: TGTGCCAGCAGCGCCGATCGGTTAGCTTTCTTT. It codes for CASSADRLAFF.

The chain combines TRBV6-1 with TRBJ1-1; tentative D call: TRBD1 (6 bases). The V and J ends lost 6 bases and 5 bases respectively, with 19 bases between them. Germline CDR1 reads MNHNS; CDR2 reads SASEGT. The CDR3 runs 15 residues. DNA for the CDR3: TGTGCCAGCAGCCACCCCATGACAGGTGTTACTGAAGCTTTCTTT. Translated, it gives CASSHPMTGVTEAFF.

CDR3 DNA: TGCGCCAGCAGCTCCGGGGGGCGGGACATTCAGTACTTC. Its protein is CASSSGGRDIQYF. This rearrangement joins TRBV4-1 to TRBJ2-4; D perhaps matches TRBD2 (7 bases). V was pared by 5 bases and J by 8 bases, with 13 bases between. Germline CDR1 is MGHRA and CDR2 is YSYEKL. The CDR3 is 13 amino acids.

This clonotype was seen at least ten times. The chain has TRBV2 and TRBJ1-1, with TRBD1 matching 10 bases. In germline, CDR1 is SNHLY, CDR2 FYNNEI. There are 12 residues in the CDR3. The V gene end was trimmed by 9 bases and the J gene end by 5 bases; junction bases not matched to a gene: 3. CDR3 DNA: TGTGCCAGGGACAGGGGGAGAACTGAAGCTTTCTTT. The encoded protein is CARDRGRTEAFF.

This clonotype was observed a handful of times. The rearrangement links TRBV10-3 to TRBJ1-5; the D gene is possibly TRBD1 (6 bases). V was cut by 0 bases and J by 4 bases, with 10 bases left in between. Germline lookup yields CDR1 ENHRY and CDR2 SYGVKD. The CDR3 totals 15 residues. Written as DNA, the CDR3 is TGTGCCATCAGTGAGTCCCTACAGGGAAATCAGCCCCAGCATTTT. This codes for CAISESLQGNQPQHF.

This clonotype occurred many times. The chain links TRBV20-1 to TRBJ1-4, with D possibly matching TRBD1 (5 bases). This CDR3 has 12 amino acids. Trimming removed 4 bases from V and 6 bases from J, with 9 bases in between. Germline CDR1 is DFQATT and CDR2 is SNEGSKA (reference sequence). The CDR3 is CSAKGRDEKLFF. DNA for the CDR3: TGCAGTGCTAAGGGACGGGATGAAAAACTGTTTTTT.

This clonotype was seen a few times. V gene TRBV2 combines with J gene TRBJ2-2; D possibly corresponds to TRBD1 (5 bases). The CDR3 loop spans 14 amino acids. The V end was cut by 10 bases, the J end by 3 bases, with 15 bases between. Germline-derived CDR1 and CDR2 are SNHLY and FYNNEI. For the CDR3, the DNA is TGTGCCACCCAGGGTCAGAAGTACACCGGGGAGCTGTTTTTT. It specifies CATQGQKYTGELFF.

This clonotype has ten or more counts. The chain uses TRBV18 and TRBJ2-1; D uncertain. V gave up 4 bases and J gave up 9 bases, with 7 bases separating them. CDR1 KGHSH and CDR2 LQKENI come from the germline V gene. CDR3 length: 11 amino acids. CDR3 DNA: TGTGCCAGCTCACGGGAAATTGAGCAGTTCTTC. This translates into CASSREIEQFF.

The chain is built from TRBV2 and TRBJ2-2; 11 bases are a match to TRBD2. V was pared by 6 bases and J by 4 bases, with 4 bases of the junction left unmatched. The CDR3 totals 15 residues. Germline loops: CDR1 SNHLY, CDR2 FYNNEI. The CDR3 is CASRELAGVTGELFF. In DNA, the CDR3 is TGTGCCAGCAGGGAACTAGCGGGGGTCACCGGGGAGCTGTTTTTT.